The entry that follows covers one T cell receptor (beta chain) sequence. Its antigen is not known. Amplified TCR beta CDR3 regions came from RNA transcripts. HTBI primers were employed in a first-round RT-PCR of the TCR CDR3. MiXCR was run by TCRdb on the multiplex PCR reads, yielding one entry per CDR3 protein. The sample has around 350,000 distinct CDR3 sequences, approximately 13% seen once. The study excluded patients with uncontrolled infection, other autoimmune disease, pregnancy or lactation. This sample is part of a study of T cells in Graves' hyperthyroidism and ophthalmopathy. Regarding the study as a whole: Blood also held most thyroid clonotypes expanded beyond 0.001.

The CDR3 has 14 amino acids. With 10 bases removed from V and 4 bases from J, the gap between germline ends came to 17 bases. Germline CDR1 reads MNHNS; CDR2 reads SASEGT. This chain joins TRBV6-1 and TRBJ2-1; D is perhaps TRBD1 (6 bases). The sample taken for sequencing was blood. This TCR derives from a woman aged 18-29 years with Graves' hyperthyroidism. As DNA, the CDR3 is TGTGCCATCACAGGGACGAGAGCTTACAATGAGCAGTTCTTC. Translating gives CAITGTRAYNEQFF.